These 9 T cell receptor beta chains came from one sample sequenced in a study of blood T cell repertoires in COVID-19. Measured with immunoSEQ multiplex PCR; TCRdb has only the in-frame clones, and not every one. The sample shows tens of thousands of clones, more than 80% of them seen only once. Sequenced: peripheral blood. The receptor source for this set is a human donor in a cohort sampled during active COVID-19.

The rearrangement joins TRBV13 to TRBJ2-5, with a tentative D call TRBD2 (6 bases). CDR3 length: 14 residues. Per the germline V gene, CDR1 is PRHDT and CDR2 is FYEKMQ (reference sequence). Trimming took off 5 bases at V and 5 bases at J, with 15 bases between the two ends. Here the CDR3 DNA reads TGTGCCAGCAGCCTCCCGGGAGTCGGGGAGACCCAGTACTTC. Its protein is CASSLPGVGETQYF.

By sample fraction, this clone is medium-sized. The chain is built from TRBV11-2 and TRBJ2-7; a possible D gene is TRBD1 (7 bases). The germline V gene has CDR1 SGHAT and CDR2 FQNNGV. CDR3 size: 17 residues. V was trimmed by 1 base and J by 12 bases, leaving 28 bases between them. CDR3 sequence: CASSLVLLVGQGGSRYF. Written as DNA, the CDR3 is TGTGCCAGCAGCTTAGTACTGCTGGTCGGGCAGGGGGGTTCGCGGTACTTC.

This clone has a handful of counts. The chain recombines TRBV7-3 with TRBJ1-1, with D tentatively TRBD1 (5 bases). The CDR3 contains 15 residues. Germline assignment: CDR1 SGHTA and CDR2 FQGTGA. The V end was cut by 0 bases, the J end by 3 bases, with 11 bases between. The DNA for the CDR3 is TGTGCCAGCAGCTTAACGATGGGAGGGGACACTGAAGCTTTCTTT. This sequence encodes CASSLTMGGDTEAFF. The full variable domain, with the rest looked up from reference TRBV7-3 and TRBJ1-1, is GAGVSQTPSNKVTEKGKYVELRCDPISGHTALYWYRQSLGQGPEFLIYFQGTGAADDSGLPNDRFFAVRPEGSVSTLKIQRTERGDSAVYLCASSLTMGGDTEAFFGQGTRLTVV.

The rearrangement uses TRBV7-3 and TRBJ2-2; the match to TRBD2 covers 8 bases. Unmatched junction bases numbered 13, after V lost 5 bases and J lost 2 bases. The CDR3 runs 18 residues. Germline CDR1 is SGHTA and CDR2 is FQGTGA. The CDR3 protein is CASSPHTVTSANTGELFF. The CDR3 DNA reads as TGTGCCAGCAGCCCCCATACTGTGACTAGCGCTAACACCGGGGAGCTGTTTTTT.

The genes are TRBV24-1 and TRBJ2-1; 11 bases are shared with TRBD2. Per germline, CDR1 KGHDR and CDR2 SFDVKD. V shed 4 bases and J 6 bases; nucleotides not matched to a gene: 7. CDR3 length: 16 residues. CDR3 DNA sequence: TGTGCCACCAGTGACCCCGGGACTAGCGGATTCAATGAGCAGTTCTTC. Translating gives CATSDPGTSGFNEQFF.

This rearrangement joins TRBV11-3 to TRBJ2-3; 7 nucleotides match TRBD1. There are 16 residues in the CDR3. Germline assignment: CDR1 SGHNT and CDR2 YENEEA. The trim removed 5 bases at V and 0 bases at J, leaving 8 bases unmatched. The CDR3 here is CASSPGTEPSTDTQYF. The DNA of the CDR3 is TGTGCCAGCAGCCCGGGGACAGAGCCTAGCACAGATACGCAGTATTTT.

The rearrangement links TRBV4-1 to TRBJ2-2, with D perhaps TRBD2 (5 bases). Between the trimmed V and J ends, which lost 0 bases and 6 bases, there was a span of 14 bases. The CDR3 covers 16 residues. The germline V gene encodes CDR1 MGHRA and CDR2 YSYEKL. CDR3 coding DNA: TGCGCCAGCAGCCAAGAGGAACACGGGGTCGCCGGGGAGCTGTTTTTT. Amino acid sequence: CASSQEEHGVAGELFF.

The chain joins TRBV2 to TRBJ1-6, with unresolved D. V was cut by 4 bases and J by 7 bases, with 11 bases left in between. Germline CDR1 is SNHLY and CDR2 is FYNNEI. The CDR3 is 14 residues long. The CDR3 loop reads CASSGGSSNSPLHF. The CDR3 nucleotides are TGTGCCAGCAGTGGCGGTAGTAGCAATTCACCCCTCCACTTT.

The chain recombines TRBV6-6 with TRBJ1-1; 8 positions agree with TRBD1. The CDR3 spans 15 residues. Losses at the gene ends were 6 bases for V and 1 base for J; bases not matched to a gene: 7. Per the germline V gene, CDR1 is MNHNY and CDR2 is SVGAGI (reference sequence). The CDR3 bases are TGTGCCAGCAGCCGTGGACAGGGTGGGAACACTGAAGCTTTCTTT. Translating it yields CASSRGQGGNTEAFF.